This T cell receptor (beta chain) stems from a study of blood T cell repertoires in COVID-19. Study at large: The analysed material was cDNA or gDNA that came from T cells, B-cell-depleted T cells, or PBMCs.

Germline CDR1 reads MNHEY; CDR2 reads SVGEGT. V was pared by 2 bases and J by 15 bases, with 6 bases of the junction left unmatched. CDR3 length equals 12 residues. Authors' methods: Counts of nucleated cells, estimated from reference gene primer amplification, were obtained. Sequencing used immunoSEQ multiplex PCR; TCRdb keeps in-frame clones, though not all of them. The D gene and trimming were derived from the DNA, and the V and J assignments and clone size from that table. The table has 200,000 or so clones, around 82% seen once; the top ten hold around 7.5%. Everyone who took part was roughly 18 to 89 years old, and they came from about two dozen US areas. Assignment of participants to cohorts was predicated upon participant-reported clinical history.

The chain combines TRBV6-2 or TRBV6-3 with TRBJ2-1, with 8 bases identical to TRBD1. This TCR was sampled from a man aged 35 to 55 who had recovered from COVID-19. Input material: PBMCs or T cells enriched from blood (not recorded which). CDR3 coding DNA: TGTGCCAGCAGTTACGGTTCCACAGGGGGGTTCTTC. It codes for CASSYGSTGGFF.